Listed here are 18 T cell receptor beta chains from one sample, sequenced in a study of T cell repertoires in cytomegalovirus infection. MiXCR, run by TCRdb on the reads, gives a single entry per CDR3 protein. The sample has around 530,000 distinct CDR3 sequences, 26% seen once. Sequencing was done on a sample of PBMCs. Receptor source: a human donor in good health (CMV status not recorded). Some clones in this sample may be carry-over from other donors' samples.

The rearrangement uses TRBV6-5 and TRBJ2-4, with D perhaps being TRBD1 or TRBD2 (6 bases each). This CDR3 is built from 14 residues. Trimming shortened V by 5 bases and J by 7 bases, and 15 bases separated the two germline ends. Germline values: CDR1 MNHEY, CDR2 SVGAGI. The CDR3 DNA reads as TGTGCCAGCAGTCGACAGGAGGGGGGTAACATTCAGTACTTC. It specifies CASSRQEGGNIQYF.

The chain couples TRBV28 to TRBJ1-4; 7 bases fit TRBD1. Trimming took 5 bases from V and 8 from J; bases not matched to a gene: 5. This CDR3 comprises 13 residues. Germline CDR1 MDHEN, CDR2 SYDVKM. The CDR3 protein is CASSQQGREKLFF. CDR3 nucleotides: TGTGCCAGCAGTCAACAGGGGCGGGAAAAACTGTTTTTT. Supplemented by reference TRBV28 and TRBJ1-4, the full variable domain reads DVKVTQSSRYLVKRTGEKVFLECVQDMDHENMFWYRQDPGLGLRLIYFSYDVKMKEKGDIPEGYSVSREKKERFSLILESASTNQTSMYLCASSQQGREKLFFGSGTQLSVL.

This clonotype was recorded a few times. The rearrangement joins TRBV9 to TRBJ2-1; D possibly corresponds to TRBD2 (6 bases). V lost 5 bases and J 3 bases, leaving 15 bases between the germline ends. The CDR3 covers 15 residues. Germline CDR1 reads SGDLS; CDR2 reads YYNGEE. The CDR3 here is CASSDQAGFYNEQFF. The CDR3 bases are TGTGCCAGCAGTGATCAAGCGGGCTTCTACAATGAGCAGTTCTTC.

As to this clonotype: A read error is possible here, since a much larger clone lies one base away. The chain joins TRBV18 to TRBJ1-4; no firm D call. V was cut by 4 bases and J by 8 bases, with 11 bases left in between. Germline loops: CDR1 KGHSH, CDR2 LQKENI. This CDR3 is built from 13 residues. CDR3 amino acids: CASSHGSGEKLFF. The CDR3 region has the DNA TGTGCCAGCTCACACGGAAGTGGGGAAAAACTGTTTTTT.

This clonotype appeared a few times. The chain links TRBV7-2 to TRBJ2-5; TRBD2 aligns across 10 bases. Germline V lookup: CDR1 SGHTA, CDR2 FQGNSA. After removal of 5 bases from V and 5 bases from J, the junction contained 8 bases not matched to a gene. The CDR3 loop spans 15 amino acids. The CDR3 reads CASSLLAGAGETQYF. CDR3 coding DNA: TGTGCCAGCAGCCTGCTAGCGGGAGCGGGGGAGACCCAGTACTTC.

This clonotype appeared a single time. The chain links TRBV6-2 or TRBV6-3 to TRBJ2-7; 10 positions match TRBD2. V shed 2 bases and J 7 bases; nucleotides not matched to a gene: 8. CDR1 is MNHEY and CDR2 is SVGEGT in the germline V gene. The CDR3 runs to 15 residues. CDR3: CASSYGLAGVGEQYV. CDR3 nucleotides: TGTGCCAGCAGTTACGGCCTAGCGGGAGTTGGGGAGCAGTACGTC.

The chain joins TRBV19 to TRBJ1-1; D remains unclear. V dropped 0 bases and J dropped 5 bases, with 7 bases sitting between them. CDR3 length: 13 amino acids. Per the germline V gene, CDR1 is LNHDA and CDR2 is SQIVND (reference sequence). The chain's CDR3 is CASSIDPMTEAFF. CDR3 bases: TGTGCCAGTAGTATAGATCCTATGACTGAAGCTTTCTTT.

This clonotype showed up many times. The V and J genes are TRBV7-9 and TRBJ2-2; the D is unclear. Germline assignment: CDR1 SEHNR and CDR2 FQNEAQ (reference sequence). Trimming stripped 2 bases from V and 1 base from J, with 5 bases between. The CDR3 loop spans 14 amino acids. CDR3 DNA: TGTGCCAGCAGCTTACCACTGAACACCGGGGAGCTGTTTTTT. It yields the protein CASSLPLNTGELFF.

The V gene is TRBV19, the J gene TRBJ2-6; weak D call: TRBD2 (5 bases). The CDR3 is made up of 18 amino acids. The germline V and J ends were trimmed by 5 bases and 1 base, with 18 bases remaining between them. The V gene's germline CDR1 is LNHDA and CDR2 SQIVND (reference sequence). The CDR3 DNA is TGTGCCAGTAGTTCACGGCGGGCCTCGGGGTCTGGGGCCAACGTCCTGACTTTC. It translates to CASSSRRASGSGANVLTF.

J is TRBJ1-2 and V is TRBV28; D unresolved. The CDR3 consists of 14 residues. V was cut by 4 bases and J by 8 bases, with 17 bases left in between. The germline gives CDR1 MDHEN, CDR2 SYDVKM. CDR3 sequence (DNA): TGTGCCAGCAGTTCAAACAAAGCGGTTTGGGGCTACACCTTC. Translating gives CASSSNKAVWGYTF.

This chain links TRBV4-3 with TRBJ1-2; D is ambiguous. This CDR3 has 13 residues. CDR1 is LGHNA, CDR2 YSLEER, per germline. V lost 1 base and J lost 5, with 8 bases in between. This CDR3 is CASSQATGYGYTF. In DNA form, the CDR3 reads TGCGCCAGCAGCCAAGCTACGGGATATGGCTACACCTTC.

This clonotype appeared a few times. This chain joins TRBV28 and TRBJ2-7, with 9 nucleotides matching TRBD2. V shed 3 bases and J 2 bases; nucleotides not matched to a gene: 11. The CDR3 contains 17 residues. CDR1 is MDHEN and CDR2 is SYDVKM in the germline V gene. The CDR3 loop is CASSLSFSGSLTYEQYF. In nucleotides, the CDR3 is TGTGCCAGCAGTTTGTCATTTAGCGGGAGCCTGACCTACGAGCAGTACTTC.

This clonotype turned up a few times. This rearrangement joins TRBV28 to TRBJ2-2, with 10 nucleotides matching TRBD1. The CDR3 contains 16 residues. V was pared by 3 bases and J by 6 bases, with 7 bases of the junction left unmatched. Per the germline V gene, CDR1 is MDHEN and CDR2 is SYDVKM. The CDR3 DNA is TGTGCCAGCAGTTTGGCCGGGACAGGGGTGGCCGGGGAGCTGTTTTTT. Protein sequence: CASSLAGTGVAGELFF.

The J gene is TRBJ1-5, the V gene TRBV28; no reliable D call. Per germline, CDR1 MDHEN and CDR2 SYDVKM. This CDR3 region has 15 residues. Trimming removed 1 base from V and 3 bases from J, with 10 bases in between. CDR3 sequence reads: CASSLFEGNNQPQHF. DNA for the CDR3: TGTGCCAGCAGTTTATTCGAGGGAAACAATCAGCCCCAGCATTTT.

There are a few counts of this clonotype. The gene calls are TRBV6-1 and TRBJ2-7; no reliable D call. The ends were cut back, 8 bases at V and 3 bases at J, with 14 bases in the middle. CDR3 size: 13 residues. Germline CDR1 and CDR2: MNHNS and SASEGT. The CDR3 DNA reads as TGTGCCAGCGGTGGCGGTCCAGGCTACGAGCAGTACGTC. This encodes CASGGGPGYEQYV.

This clonotype showed up just once. This sequence joins TRBV7-4 and TRBJ1-3; D gene unclear. The CDR3 sequence is 15 residues long. Germline lookup yields CDR1 SGHVT and CDR2 SQSDAQ. The V end was cut by 4 bases, the J end by 0 bases, with 10 bases between. In DNA form, the CDR3 reads TGTGCCAGCAGCTCCGCGGGTGGCTCTGGAAACACCATATATTTT. This codes for CASSSAGGSGNTIYF.

This clonotype appeared many times. V and J are TRBV7-2 and TRBJ2-1, with D maybe TRBD2 (7 bases). Between the trimmed V and J ends, which lost 6 bases and 3 bases, there was a span of 12 bases. The CDR3 loop spans 14 amino acids. The germline gives CDR1 SGHTA, CDR2 FQGNSA. The CDR3 reads CASREGGGYNEQFF. CDR3 nucleotide sequence: TGTGCCAGCAGGGAGGGGGGGGGCTACAATGAGCAGTTCTTC.

This clonotype was counted a few times. The chain employs TRBV30 and TRBJ1-5; D might be TRBD1 (5 bases). The V end lost 0 bases, the J end lost 3 bases, and 21 bases lay between the germline ends. Looked up from germline, CDR1 is GTSNPN and CDR2 is SVGIG (reference sequence). This CDR3 comprises 18 residues. The chain's CDR3 is CAWSVLNSGHRVNQPQHF. CDR3 sequence (DNA): TGTGCCTGGAGTGTACTTAATTCGGGGCACCGAGTCAATCAGCCCCAGCATTTT.